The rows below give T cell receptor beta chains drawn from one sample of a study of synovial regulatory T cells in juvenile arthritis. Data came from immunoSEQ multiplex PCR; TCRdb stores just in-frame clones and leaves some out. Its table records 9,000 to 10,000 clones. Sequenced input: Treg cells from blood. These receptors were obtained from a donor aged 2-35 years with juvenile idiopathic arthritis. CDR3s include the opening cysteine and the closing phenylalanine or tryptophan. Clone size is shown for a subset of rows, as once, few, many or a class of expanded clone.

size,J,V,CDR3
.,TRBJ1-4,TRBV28,CASAPSPGGGWGEKLFF
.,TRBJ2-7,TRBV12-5,CASGLGGEQYF
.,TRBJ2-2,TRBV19,CASSAGTQGTGELFF
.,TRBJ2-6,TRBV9,CASSVARTGLNSGANVLTF
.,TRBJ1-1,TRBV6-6,CASSYGTGERAFF
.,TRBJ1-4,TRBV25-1,CASSEVPEKLFF
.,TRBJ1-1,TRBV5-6,CASSLAWDNTEAFF
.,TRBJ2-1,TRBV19,CASSSRLAGRYNEQFF
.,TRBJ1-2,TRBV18,CASSPTTGPQDGYTF
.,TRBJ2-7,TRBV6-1,CASSEGRGGEQYF
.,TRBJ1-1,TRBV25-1,CASTPDNNMNTEAFF
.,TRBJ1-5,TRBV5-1,CASSPDQPQHF
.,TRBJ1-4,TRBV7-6,CASSGRQGPQEKLFF
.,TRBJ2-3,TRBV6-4,CASSERGGTDTQYF
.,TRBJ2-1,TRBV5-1,CASSLGTGGLHEQFF
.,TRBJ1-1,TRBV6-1,CASSEGQGWGEAFF
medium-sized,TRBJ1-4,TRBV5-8,CASSWGTGSTNEKLFF
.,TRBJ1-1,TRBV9,CASSVLTGEGTEAFF
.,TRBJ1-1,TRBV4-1,CASSQTLGQGASGAFF
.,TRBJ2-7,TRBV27,CASSWTGGSYEQYF
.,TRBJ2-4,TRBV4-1,CASSLLAGVAKNIQYF
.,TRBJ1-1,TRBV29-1,CSVTENTEAFF
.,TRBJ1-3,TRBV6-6,CASRGTADPGNTIYF
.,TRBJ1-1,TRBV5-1,CASSLALNTEAFF
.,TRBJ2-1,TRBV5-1,CASSLEQGALDEQFF
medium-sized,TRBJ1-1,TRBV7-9,CASSLSGTVPTEAFF
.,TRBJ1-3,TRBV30,CAWRIKGTRGNTIYF
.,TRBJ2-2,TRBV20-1,CSARSTGELFF
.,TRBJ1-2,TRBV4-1,CASSQGPAGAVNYGYTF
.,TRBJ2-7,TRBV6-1,CASSPAVLYEQYF
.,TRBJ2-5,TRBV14,CASSQGRGLGETQYF
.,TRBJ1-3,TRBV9,CASSDAGAGNTIYF
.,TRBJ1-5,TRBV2,CASRPGQGYNQPQHF
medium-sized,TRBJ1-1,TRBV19,CASGTSMNTEAFF
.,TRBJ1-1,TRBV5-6,CASRSNLDTEAFF
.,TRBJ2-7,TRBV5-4,CASSLGQGAKYYEQYF
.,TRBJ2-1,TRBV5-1,CASSLQAWNEQFF
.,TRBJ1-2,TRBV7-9,CASRRRGGYTF
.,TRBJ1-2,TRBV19,CASSGSWARGYTF
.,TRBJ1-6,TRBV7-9,CASSFRPGEDLNSPLHF
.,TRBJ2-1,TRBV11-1,CASSLSDEQFF
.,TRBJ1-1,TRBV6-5,CASSSRVEAAFF
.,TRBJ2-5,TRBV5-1,CASSLGQKPRAETQYF
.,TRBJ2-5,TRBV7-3,CASSPSPVLAGGETQYF
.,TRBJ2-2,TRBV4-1,CASSQTGGYGGELFF
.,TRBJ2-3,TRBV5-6,CASSLGAGGDPDTQYF
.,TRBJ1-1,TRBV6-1,CASSLGQLNTEAFF
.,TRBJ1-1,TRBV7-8,CASGSNTEAFF
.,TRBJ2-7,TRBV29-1,CSAEVSAAGERYEQYF